This T cell receptor (beta chain) was documented in a study of blood T cell repertoires in COVID-19. Whole-study context: Both acute and convalescent COVID-19 samples were obtained from the United States, Italy and Spain. Sources were T cells, B-cell-depleted T cells, or PBMCs; the material itself was cDNA or gDNA.

Per the authors' pipeline: The assay estimated nucleated cells by amplifying reference gene primers. The repertoire was sequenced with immunoSEQ multiplex PCR; TCRdb's copy has only in-frame clones and lacks some. The DNA was the basis for D and trimming; V, J and clone size are from that table. The sample includes 80,000 to 90,000 clones, more than 75% of them seen just once. The clonotype comes from a woman between 65 and 79 years old with acute or convalescent COVID-19. The sample taken for sequencing was peripheral blood.

The CDR3 loop reads CASSEGRGYGYTF. CDR3 coding DNA: TGTGCCAGCAGTGAAGGCAGGGGCTATGGCTACACCTTC. V gene TRBV6-4 combines with J gene TRBJ1-2; TRBD1 is a possible D gene (6 bases). Germline lookup yields CDR1 MRHNA and CDR2 SNTAGT. V lost 3 bases to trimming and J lost 4 bases, with 9 bases between them. This CDR3 is built from 13 residues.